This T cell receptor beta chain came from a study of shared clonotypes between healthy human individuals. Using immunoSEQ multiplex PCR, the repertoire was profiled, and TCRdb retains in-frame clones only, with some absent. The profile shows around 2.5 million clones, roughly 93% of them singletons. This CDR3 region has 18 residues. Looked up from germline, CDR1 is SGHDT and CDR2 is YYEEEE. The germline V and J ends were trimmed by 4 bases and 1 base, with 21 bases remaining between them. The clonotype comes from a young man in good health. Some clones in this sample may be carry-over from other donors' samples. Source material: naive CD4+ T cells from PBMCs. Subset here: CD45RA+ positively selected. The chain couples TRBV5-6 to TRBJ2-1, with no clear D. CDR3 nucleotides: TGTGCCAGCAGCCAATTGGGCCGCATAGAGGCGTCCTACAATGAGCAGTTCTTC. Encoded protein: CASSQLGRIEASYNEQFF. The full variable domain, completed using reference TRBV5-6 and TRBJ2-1, is DAGVTQSPTHLIKTRGQQVTLRCSPKSGHDTVSWYQQALGQGPQFIFQYYEEEERQRGNFPDRFSGHQFPNYSSELNVNALLLGDSALYLCASSQLGRIEASYNEQFFGPGTRLTVL.